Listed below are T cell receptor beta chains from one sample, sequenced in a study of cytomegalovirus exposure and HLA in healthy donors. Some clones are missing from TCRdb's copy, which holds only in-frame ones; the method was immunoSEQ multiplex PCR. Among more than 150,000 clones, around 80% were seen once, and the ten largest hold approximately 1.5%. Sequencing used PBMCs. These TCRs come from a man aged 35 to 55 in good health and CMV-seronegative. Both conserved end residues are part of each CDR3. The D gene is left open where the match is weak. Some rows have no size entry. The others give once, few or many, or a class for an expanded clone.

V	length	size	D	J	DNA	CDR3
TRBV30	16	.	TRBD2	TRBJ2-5	TGTGCCTGGAGAGGGCGGAGGGGAGGGCCCCGAGAGACCCAGTACTTC	CAWRGRRGGPRETQYF
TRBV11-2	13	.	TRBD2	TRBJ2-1	TGTGCCAGCGGGGGGGGTTTGGGGAATGAGCAGTTCTTC	CASGGGLGNEQFF
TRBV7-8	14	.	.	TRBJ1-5	TGTGCCAGCAGCTTAGGGACTTCAAATCAGCCCCAGCATTTT	CASSLGTSNQPQHF
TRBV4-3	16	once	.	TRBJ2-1	TGCGCCAGCAGCCCAGAGGTGGGACTTCGGTTTTCGGAGCAGTTCTTC	CASSPEVGLRFSEQFF
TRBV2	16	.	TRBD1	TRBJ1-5	TGTGCCAGCAGTGGGGACAGGGCCTTTAGCAATCAGCCCCAGCATTTT	CASSGDRAFSNQPQHF
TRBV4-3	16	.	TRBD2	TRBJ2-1	TGCGCCAGCAGCCAAGCTGGAGCGGGGGCCTACAATGAGCAGTTCTTC	CASSQAGAGAYNEQFF
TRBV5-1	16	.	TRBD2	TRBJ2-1	TGCGCCAGCAGACCACTAGCGGGCGGGGGGAATAATGAGCAGTTCTTC	CASRPLAGGGNNEQFF
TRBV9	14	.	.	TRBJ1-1	TGTGCCAGCAGCGTAGATCAGGGTAGAACTGAAGCTTTCTTT	CASSVDQGRTEAFF
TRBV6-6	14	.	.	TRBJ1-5	TGTGCCAGCAGTGACGGGGGGCTTTATCAGCCCCAGCATTTT	CASSDGGLYQPQHF
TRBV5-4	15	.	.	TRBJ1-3	TGTGCCAGCAGCTTGAGTAGCGAAACCGGAAACACCATATATTTT	CASSLSSETGNTIYF
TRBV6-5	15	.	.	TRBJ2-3	TGTGCCAGCAGTTACGGAGGGACAGGCACAGATACGCAGTATTTT	CASSYGGTGTDTQYF
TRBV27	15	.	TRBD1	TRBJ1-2	TGTGCCAGCAGTCTCGCCGGGACAGTAGTCAATGGCTACACCTTC	CASSLAGTVVNGYTF
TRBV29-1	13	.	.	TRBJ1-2	TGCAGCGTTGAGCGGCCAGCCCCATATGGCTACACCTTC	CSVERPAPYGYTF
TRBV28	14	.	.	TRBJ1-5	TGTGCCAGCACCCAGGTCTATAGCAATCAGCCCCAGCATTTT	CASTQVYSNQPQHF
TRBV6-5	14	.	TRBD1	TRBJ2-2	TGTGCCAGCAGCTCCGGACAGGGTACCGGGGAGCTGTTTTTT	CASSSGQGTGELFF
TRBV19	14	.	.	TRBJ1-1	TGTGCCAGTAGTAACAGGGTTGCGGACACTGAAGCTTTCTTT	CASSNRVADTEAFF
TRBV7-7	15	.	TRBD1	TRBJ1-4	TGTGCTAGCAGCCCCTCGACAGGGAAGAGGGAAAAACTGTTTTTT	CASSPSTGKREKLFF
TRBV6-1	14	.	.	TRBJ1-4	TGTGCCAGCAGTGTCACAGTTGCTAATGAAAAACTGTTTTTT	CASSVTVANEKLFF
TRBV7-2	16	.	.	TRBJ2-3	TGTGCCAGCAGCTTTAGGTCGGACAGCCCCACAGATACGCAGTATTTT	CASSFRSDSPTDTQYF
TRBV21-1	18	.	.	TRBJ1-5	TGTGCCAGCAGCTCCATTTGGGCAGGGCAGTATAGCAATCAGCCCCAGCATTTT	CASSSIWAGQYSNQPQHF
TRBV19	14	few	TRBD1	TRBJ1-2	TGTGCCAGTTGGGACAGGGGCAAAAACTATGGCTACACCTTC	CASWDRGKNYGYTF
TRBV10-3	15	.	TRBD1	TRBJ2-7	TGTGCCAACAACATTCTTCCGGGACAGTACTACGAGCAGTACTTC	CANNILPGQYYEQYF
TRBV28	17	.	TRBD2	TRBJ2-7	TGTGCCAGCAGTTTGGTTGGGCTAGCGGGGGGCTCCTACGAGCAGTACTTC	CASSLVGLAGGSYEQYF